This T cell receptor beta chain originates from a study of blood T cell repertoires in COVID-19. On the study more broadly: Material from acute and convalescent COVID-19 was sourced from the United States, Italy and Spain.

Authors' analysis steps: It was from reference gene primer amplification that nucleated cell counts were estimated. Using immunoSEQ multiplex PCR, the repertoire was profiled, and TCRdb retains in-frame clones only, with some absent. D and trimming were read from the DNA, whereas the V and J calls and clone size are those reported in that table. Here the sample spans about 260,000 clones, about 90% being singletons. Donors were grouped by their self-reported clinical history. The sequence was collected from a woman between 40 and 55 years old who had been exposed to COVID-19. The sample taken for sequencing was PBMCs or T cells enriched from blood (not recorded which).

CDR3 loop: CASTSTGTQYF. As DNA, the CDR3 is TGTGCCAGCACCTCCACCGGGACCCAGTACTTC. The V and J genes are TRBV7-2 and TRBJ2-5, with unresolved D. The CDR3 covers 11 residues. The V end lost 7 bases, the J end lost 7 bases, and 10 bases lay between the germline ends. Germline V gene data show CDR1 as SGHTA and CDR2 as FQGNSA.